These T cell receptor beta chains were read from a single sample in a study of cytomegalovirus exposure and HLA in healthy donors. Generated by immunoSEQ multiplex PCR, the TCRdb table keeps only in-frame clones and is missing some. The sample includes 190,000 or so clones, approximately 80% of them seen just once. Sequenced material: PBMCs. These receptors were obtained from a boy aged 2 to 10 in good health and CMV-seronegative. CDR3s include the opening cysteine and the closing phenylalanine or tryptophan. The order of the fields is V gene, J gene, D gene, clone size, CDR3 protein, CDR3 DNA. A D gene is named only where the DNA matches it firmly. Only some rows state a clone size, as once, few, many or a class for expanded clones.

V gene: TRBV7-2; J gene: TRBJ1-6; D gene: NA; clone size: once; CDR3 protein: CASSLEQTVVALHF; CDR3 DNA: TGTGCCAGCAGCTTAGAACAGACGGTGGTGGCCCTCCACTTT
V gene: TRBV7-2; J gene: TRBJ2-5; D gene: TRBD2; clone size: NA; CDR3 protein: CASSLVGWGIAGGQETQYF; CDR3 DNA: TGTGCCAGCAGCTTAGTTGGTTGGGGCATAGCGGGGGGGCAAGAGACCCAGTACTTC
V gene: TRBV7-9; J gene: TRBJ1-1; D gene: NA; clone size: NA; CDR3 protein: CSSSPRPRNNTEAFF; CDR3 DNA: TGTTCCAGCAGCCCCCGTCCCAGAAACAACACTGAAGCTTTCTTT
V gene: TRBV30; J gene: TRBJ2-2; D gene: NA; clone size: once; CDR3 protein: CAWSTGSGELFF; CDR3 DNA: TGTGCCTGGAGCACCGGTTCCGGGGAGCTGTTTTTT
V gene: TRBV6-1; J gene: TRBJ1-1; D gene: NA; clone size: NA; CDR3 protein: CASSEWGDTEAFF; CDR3 DNA: TGTGCCAGCAGTGAATGGGGGGACACTGAAGCTTTCTTT
V gene: TRBV4-2; J gene: TRBJ1-1; D gene: NA; clone size: NA; CDR3 protein: CASSQDPYGGSTEAFF; CDR3 DNA: TGTGCCAGCAGCCAAGACCCATACGGGGGATCCACTGAAGCTTTCTTT
V gene: TRBV4-3; J gene: TRBJ2-3; D gene: TRBD2; clone size: NA; CDR3 protein: CASSPRLLAGGEYF; CDR3 DNA: TGCGCCAGCAGCCCTCGCCTCCTAGCGGGGGGGGAGTATTTT
V gene: TRBV7-9; J gene: TRBJ2-3; D gene: TRBD2; clone size: NA; CDR3 protein: CASSALLAGVSDTQYF; CDR3 DNA: TGTGCCAGCAGCGCACTACTAGCGGGGGTGTCAGATACGCAGTATTTT
V gene: TRBV6-6; J gene: TRBJ2-7; D gene: NA; clone size: NA; CDR3 protein: CASSSSGTGDYEQYF; CDR3 DNA: TGCGCCAGCAGTTCGTCCGGGACGGGAGACTACGAGCAGTACTTC
V gene: TRBV10-3; J gene: TRBJ1-4; D gene: NA; clone size: NA; CDR3 protein: CAISGGEKLFF; CDR3 DNA: TGTGCCATATCGGGAGGAGAAAAACTGTTTTTT
V gene: TRBV18; J gene: TRBJ2-7; D gene: TRBD1; clone size: few; CDR3 protein: CASSETGGWDYEQYF; CDR3 DNA: TGTGCCAGCTCAGAAACAGGGGGCTGGGACTACGAGCAGTACTTC
V gene: TRBV28; J gene: TRBJ2-2; D gene: NA; clone size: once; CDR3 protein: CATGGYTGELFF; CDR3 DNA: TGTGCCACCGGGGGTTACACCGGGGAGCTGTTTTTT
V gene: TRBV6-5; J gene: TRBJ2-7; D gene: TRBD1; clone size: NA; CDR3 protein: CASSYRTGGGEQYF; CDR3 DNA: TGTGCCAGCAGCTATAGGACAGGGGGCGGCGAGCAGTACTTC
V gene: TRBV5-1; J gene: TRBJ2-3; D gene: TRBD1; clone size: NA; CDR3 protein: CASSSRDRDADTQYF; CDR3 DNA: TGCGCCAGCAGCTCCCGGGACAGGGACGCAGATACGCAGTATTTT
V gene: TRBV5-6; J gene: TRBJ2-1; D gene: NA; clone size: NA; CDR3 protein: CASSGSGLSYNEQFF; CDR3 DNA: TGTGCCAGCAGCGGGTCGGGACTGTCCTACAATGAGCAGTTCTTC
V gene: TRBV5-6; J gene: TRBJ1-1; D gene: NA; clone size: NA; CDR3 protein: CASSLGGLGAFF; CDR3 DNA: TGTGCCAGCAGCTTGGGGGGGCTGGGAGCTTTCTTT
V gene: TRBV4-1; J gene: TRBJ1-6; D gene: TRBD1; clone size: NA; CDR3 protein: CASSQAGTGAYNSPLHF; CDR3 DNA: TGCGCCAGCAGCCAAGCCGGGACAGGGGCCTATAATTCACCCCTCCACTTT
V gene: TRBV29-1; J gene: TRBJ2-1; D gene: TRBD1; clone size: NA; CDR3 protein: CSVGGQGSSYNEQFF; CDR3 DNA: TGCAGCGTTGGAGGACAGGGAAGCTCCTACAATGAGCAGTTCTTC
V gene: TRBV4-1; J gene: TRBJ2-1; D gene: TRBD2; clone size: few; CDR3 protein: CASSQDPSGASSYNEQFF; CDR3 DNA: TGCGCCAGCAGCCAAGACCCTAGCGGGGCCAGCTCCTACAATGAGCAGTTCTTC
V gene: TRBV7-8; J gene: TRBJ1-2; D gene: NA; clone size: once; CDR3 protein: CASSSGGVLHGYTF; CDR3 DNA: TGTGCCAGCAGCTCGGGCGGGGTATTGCATGGCTACACCTTC
V gene: TRBV2; J gene: TRBJ2-7; D gene: TRBD1; clone size: NA; CDR3 protein: CASSDFTGGNEQYF; CDR3 DNA: TGTGCCAGCAGTGATTTCACAGGGGGTAACGAGCAGTACTTC
V gene: TRBV7-2; J gene: TRBJ2-7; D gene: TRBD1; clone size: NA; CDR3 protein: CASSPGTGGYEQYF; CDR3 DNA: TGTGCCAGCAGCCCGGGGACAGGCGGCTACGAGCAGTACTTC
V gene: TRBV19; J gene: TRBJ2-4; D gene: TRBD2; clone size: NA; CDR3 protein: CASSGGDIQYF; CDR3 DNA: TGTGCCAGTAGCGGGGGGGACATTCAGTACTTC
V gene: TRBV18; J gene: TRBJ2-3; D gene: TRBD2; clone size: NA; CDR3 protein: CASSRRGGREDTQYF; CDR3 DNA: TGTGCCAGCTCACGACGGGGGGGCCGGGAAGATACGCAGTATTTT
V gene: TRBV5-1; J gene: TRBJ2-2; D gene: NA; clone size: NA; CDR3 protein: CASSLGSPTGELFF; CDR3 DNA: TGCGCCAGCAGCTTAGGGAGTCCAACCGGGGAGCTGTTTTTT